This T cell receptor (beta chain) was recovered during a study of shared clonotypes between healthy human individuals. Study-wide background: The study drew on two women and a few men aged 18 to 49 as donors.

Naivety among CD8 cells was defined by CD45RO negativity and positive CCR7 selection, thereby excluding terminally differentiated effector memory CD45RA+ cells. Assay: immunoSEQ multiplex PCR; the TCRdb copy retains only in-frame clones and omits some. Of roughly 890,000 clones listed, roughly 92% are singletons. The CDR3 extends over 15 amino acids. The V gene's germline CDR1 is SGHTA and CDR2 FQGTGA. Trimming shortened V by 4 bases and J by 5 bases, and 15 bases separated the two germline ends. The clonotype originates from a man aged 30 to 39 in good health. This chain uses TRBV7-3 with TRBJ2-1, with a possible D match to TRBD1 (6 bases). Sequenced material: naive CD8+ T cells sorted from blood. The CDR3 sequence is CASSSTQGHDNEQFF. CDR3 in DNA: TGTGCCAGCAGCTCAACCCAGGGACACGACAATGAGCAGTTCTTC.